The 3 T cell receptor beta chains presented below share a single source sample, sequenced in a study of T-cell memory formation after mild COVID-19. In TCRdb, the 5' RACE reads were re-called with MiXCR into one record per CDR3 protein. The repertoire consists of fewer than 600,000 distinct CDR3 sequences, with roughly 21% occurring once and the leading ten covering about 8.4%. Input material: PBMCs or a T cell subset sorted from them (not recorded which). The receptors stem from an adult woman who had mild COVID-19 (a few samples of this study predate the infection). Cell type and time point are not known.

The chain couples TRBV6-2 or TRBV6-3 to TRBJ2-1; a possible D gene is TRBD1 (6 bases). V gave up 5 bases and J gave up 1 base, with 18 bases separating them. Germline CDR1 is MNHEY and CDR2 is SVGEGT. The CDR3 has 17 residues. The DNA for the CDR3 is TGTGCCAGCAGTCCTTACTCGTCAGGGGTTTCCTACAATGAGCAGTTCTTC. Its protein product is CASSPYSSGVSYNEQFF.

CDR3 in DNA: TGTGCCAGCAGCTTGGAGCGTGGTGGAGGGGCCAAAAACATTCAGTACTTC. Translated, it gives CASSLERGGGAKNIQYF. The chain is built from TRBV5-4 and TRBJ2-4; D might be TRBD2 (6 bases). Trimming took off 0 bases at V and 1 base at J, with 14 bases between the two ends. The CDR3 contains 17 residues. Germline CDR1 reads SGHNT; CDR2 reads YYREEE (reference sequence).

The V call is TRBV4-1, the J call TRBJ2-1; D ambiguous. CDR3 length equals 15 residues. In germline, CDR1 is MGHRA, CDR2 YSYEKL. The V and J ends lost 5 bases and 6 bases respectively, with 17 bases between them. CDR3 DNA sequence: TGCGCCAGCAGCTATTACTATCTCAGAACCAATGAGCAGTTCTTC. It codes for CASSYYYLRTNEQFF.